Sequencing of this T cell receptor beta chain was carried out in a study of early T cells in non-severe SARS-CoV-2 infection (dated by TCRdb to 2020 to 2022). With regard to the full study: Because TCR sequencing relied on bulk RNA taken from unsorted whole blood, pairing of alpha and beta chains was not possible. The study at large found these results: VDJdb matching was skewed toward anti-spike CD8 responses and likely underestimated virus-specific expansions, missing private and CD4 specificities.

This clonotype was counted only a few times. Which antigen it targets is not known. The sample holds no much larger clone one base away, and base qualities are not on file. The study was a case-control design nested within a healthcare worker cohort in London, UK, with weekly nasopharyngeal swab PCR tests and blood sampling. Healthcare workers were recruited between 23 and 31 March 2020, during the week of the UK lockdown, and were followed weekly for up to roughly 16 weeks. Library prep was done by 5' RACE. The instrument was a NextSeq 500. To correct for sequencing error and PCR bias, the TCR library protocol tagged individual cDNA molecules with unique molecular identifiers. Both TCR alpha and beta chains were sequenced, and tight co-correlation was observed between alpha and beta sequence abundances in each sample. On the study's bioinformatics: Decombinator V4 was used to annotate TCR sequences for V gene, J gene and CDR3. Expanded TCRs were defined as changing significantly between any two time points under a Poisson model with p below 0.0001. TCR abundances were normalised to the total number of TCRs sequenced per sample and were expressed as counts per million. TRAV1-2 paired with TRAJ12, TRAJ20 or TRAJ33 defined MAIT TCRs, while TRAV10 paired with TRAJ18 defined iNKT TCRs. VDJdb, accessed on 1 November 2021, was searched for TCRs annotated for CMV, EBV and SARS-CoV-2, and TCRs annotated for more than one antigen were excluded. TCRdb handled the public reads itself, with Q25 trimming in fastp and clone calling in MiXCR, and kept productive beta chains. Under each unique CDR3 protein, matching rows form one entry showing the most common genes and DNA. The V and J calls come from TCRdb's annotation, not from the publication. Recorded for this sample are fewer than 65,000 distinct CDR3 sequences; about 7.6% of them occurred a single time. The leading ten clones occupy under 12% of the sample.

The CDR1 and CDR2 encoded by the germline V gene are SQVTM and ANQGSEA. The cysteine opens and the phenylalanine closes a CDR3 of 12 amino acids. Only the CDR3 part of the read is kept: 36 bases, read in frame from the first base. Unmatched junction bases come to 7, with V trimmed by 1 base and J by 11 bases. Sequenced material: whole blood, taken at baseline. This TCR was sampled from an adult who was a healthcare worker with PCR-confirmed SARS-CoV-2 infection or an uninfected control (not recorded which). Rearrangement joined TRBV29-1 to TRBJ1-1, and 7 junction bases match TRBD1. This receptor carries the CDR3 CSVEGRGRSAFF. Here is the DNA: TGCAGCGTTGAAGGTAGGGGGCGTAGCGCTTTCTTT.